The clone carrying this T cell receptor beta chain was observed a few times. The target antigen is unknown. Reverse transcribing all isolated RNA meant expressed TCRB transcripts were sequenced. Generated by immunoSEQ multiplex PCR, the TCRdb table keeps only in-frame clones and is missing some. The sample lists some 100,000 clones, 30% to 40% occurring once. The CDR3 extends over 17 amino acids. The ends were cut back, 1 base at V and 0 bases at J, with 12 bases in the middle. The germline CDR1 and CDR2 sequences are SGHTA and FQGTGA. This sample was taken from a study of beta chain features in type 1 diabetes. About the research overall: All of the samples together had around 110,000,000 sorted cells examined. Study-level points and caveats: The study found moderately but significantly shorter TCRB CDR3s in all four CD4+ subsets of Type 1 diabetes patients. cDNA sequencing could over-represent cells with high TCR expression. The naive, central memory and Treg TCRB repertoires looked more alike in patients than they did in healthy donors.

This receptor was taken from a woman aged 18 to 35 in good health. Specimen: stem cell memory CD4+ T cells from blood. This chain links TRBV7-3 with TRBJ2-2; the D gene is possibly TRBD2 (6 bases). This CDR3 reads CASSLNSGGTNTGELFF. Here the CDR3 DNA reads TGTGCCAGCAGCTTAAATTCGGGCGGGACGAACACCGGGGAGCTGTTTTTT.